The rows below give T cell receptor delta chains drawn from one sample of a study of Vδ1+ human thymocytes. TCRdb reanalysed the multiplex PCR reads with CATT. This sample has about 25,000 delta-chain clones, with nearly 7.5% found just once. The sample was Vdelta1+ gamma-delta thymocytes from the thymus. The receptor set was obtained from a girl under two years old who had congenital heart surgery. Both conserved end residues are part of each CDR3. D genes are given only for firm matches. Only part of the rows carry a size: once, few, many, or a class if the clone is expanded.

v_call: TRDV1
clone_size: few
cdr3_length: 22
j_call: TRDJ1
d_call: TRDD3
cdr3_nt: TGTGCTCTTGGGCATTCGTGGGGTCTGGGGGACCATCAAACGGGGTACACCGATAAACTCATCTTT
cdr3_aa: CALGHSWGLGDHQTGYTDKLIF

v_call: TRDV1
clone_size: NA
cdr3_length: 17
j_call: TRDJ1
d_call: NA
cdr3_nt: TGTGCTCTTGGGGAACTAAGCACTCCATTGTTGACCGATAAACTCATCTTT
cdr3_aa: CALGELSTPLLTDKLIF

v_call: TRDV1
clone_size: NA
cdr3_length: 19
j_call: TRDJ1
d_call: NA
cdr3_nt: TGTGCTCTCGGGGAAGGATCCCCAACCCTGCAGAAGAAAACCGATAAACTCATCTTT
cdr3_aa: CALGEGSPTLQKKTDKLIF

v_call: TRDV2
clone_size: few
cdr3_length: 22
j_call: TRDJ1
d_call: TRDD3
cdr3_nt: TGTGCCTGTGACACCCTAGACCGTTCCCCGTACTGGGGGATACTACACACCGATAAACTCATCTTT
cdr3_aa: CACDTLDRSPYWGILHTDKLIF

v_call: TRDV1
clone_size: few
cdr3_length: 26
j_call: TRDJ1
d_call: TRDD3
cdr3_nt: TGTGCTCTTGGGGAAGGCAAGAATTCCCGCGTCTCTACTGGGGGATACGCTGCACGATTCACCGATAAACTCATCTTT
cdr3_aa: CALGEGKNSRVSTGGYAARFTDKLIF

v_call: TRDV1
clone_size: few
cdr3_length: 21
j_call: TRDJ1
d_call: TRDD3
cdr3_nt: TGTGCTCTTGGGGACACAAAACTCTTCCTACATCTGGGGGATAAGACCGATAAACTCATCTTT
cdr3_aa: CALGDTKLFLHLGDKTDKLIF

v_call: TRDV2
clone_size: medium-sized
cdr3_length: 14
j_call: TRDJ1
d_call: TRDD3
cdr3_nt: TGTGCCTGTGACGAACTGGGGGATACCGATAAACTCATCTTT
cdr3_aa: CACDELGDTDKLIF

v_call: TRDV1
clone_size: NA
cdr3_length: 21
j_call: TRDJ2
d_call: TRDD3
cdr3_nt: TGTGCTCTTGGGGCATTATTCCTGGGGGGGATACCGGACCACTTGACAGCACAACTCTTCTTT
cdr3_aa: CALGALFLGGIPDHLTAQLFF

v_call: TRDV1
clone_size: NA
cdr3_length: 17
j_call: TRDJ1
d_call: NA
cdr3_nt: TGTGCTCTTGGGGAATGTTGGGGCTCCCAAAGTACCGATAAACTCATCTTT
cdr3_aa: CALGECWGSQSTDKLIF

v_call: TRDV1
clone_size: medium-sized
cdr3_length: 17
j_call: TRDJ1
d_call: NA
cdr3_nt: TGTGCTCTTGGGGAAGGGATGGGGGCCGCCTACACCGATAAACTCATCTTT
cdr3_aa: CALGEGMGAAYTDKLIF

v_call: TRDV1
clone_size: few
cdr3_length: 20
j_call: TRDJ1
d_call: TRDD3
cdr3_nt: TGTGCTCTTGGGGAACCCGTTTACCCTTCCTGGACCACTGGGGGACCGGGTCTCATCTTT
cdr3_aa: CALGEPVYPSWTTGGPGLIF

v_call: TRDV1
clone_size: NA
cdr3_length: 21
j_call: TRDJ1
d_call: NA
cdr3_nt: TGTGCTCTTGGGGAACTTGAGCCTACCCCACACCTTTTTACTGGCCCGAGGGTACTCATCTTT
cdr3_aa: CALGELEPTPHLFTGPRVLIF

v_call: TRDV1
clone_size: few
cdr3_length: 18
j_call: TRDJ1
d_call: NA
cdr3_nt: TGTGCTCTTGGGGAACCACCTTCCGCTACCTTAGTAATCGATAAACTCATCTTT
cdr3_aa: CALGEPPSATLVIDKLIF

v_call: TRDV1
clone_size: few
cdr3_length: 23
j_call: TRDJ1
d_call: TRDD3
cdr3_nt: TGTGCTCTTGGGGAACTGCCATGGTGGTTCCGATCTGGGGGAGAGATAAACACCGATAAACTCATCTTT
cdr3_aa: CALGELPWWFRSGGEINTDKLIF

v_call: TRDV1
clone_size: NA
cdr3_length: 20
j_call: TRDJ1
d_call: TRDD3
cdr3_nt: TGTGCTCTTGGGGAACCCCTACGGTACTGGGGGCTAAAGTACACCGATAAGCTCATCTTT
cdr3_aa: CALGEPLRYWGLKYTDKLIF

v_call: TRDV1
clone_size: few
cdr3_length: 20
j_call: TRDJ1
d_call: NA
cdr3_nt: TGTGCTCTTGGGGAACTTTCCCTCGCCTGGCTCCCAAGCTACACCGATAAACTCATCTTT
cdr3_aa: CALGELSLAWLPSYTDKLIF

v_call: TRDV1
clone_size: NA
cdr3_length: 21
j_call: TRDJ1
d_call: TRDD3
cdr3_nt: TGTGCTCTTGGGGAAGGAGCCGCGTTCTGGGGGATACGGACGTACACCGATAAACTCATCTTT
cdr3_aa: CALGEGAAFWGIRTYTDKLIF

v_call: TRDV1
clone_size: few
cdr3_length: 18
j_call: TRDJ1
d_call: TRDD2
cdr3_nt: TGTGCTCTTGGGGGGCCCCCCTTCCTACGAAGCGGGGAACCCAAACTCATCTTT
cdr3_aa: CALGGPPFLRSGEPKLIF

v_call: TRDV3
clone_size: few
cdr3_length: 23
j_call: TRDJ1
d_call: TRDD3
cdr3_nt: TGTGCCTTTCACCTACTAAATAGCTCTGGGGGATACTGTCCCTTGTCGCGGACCGATAAACTCATCTTT
cdr3_aa: CAFHLLNSSGGYCPLSRTDKLIF

v_call: TRDV1
clone_size: NA
cdr3_length: 21
j_call: TRDJ1
d_call: TRDD3
cdr3_nt: TGTGCTCTTGGGTCTACCTGGTCCACCAGGGTACTGGGGGAGACAACAGATAAACTCATCTTT
cdr3_aa: CALGSTWSTRVLGETTDKLIF

v_call: TRDV1
clone_size: few
cdr3_length: 19
j_call: TRDJ1
d_call: NA
cdr3_nt: TGTGCTCTTGGGGAGCATAACCCTCTTTTACTGGACGAGAGGGATAAACTCATCTTT
cdr3_aa: CALGEHNPLLLDERDKLIF

v_call: TRDV1
clone_size: NA
cdr3_length: 15
j_call: TRDJ1
d_call: NA
cdr3_nt: TGTGCTCTTGGGGTCTGGGGACGTCCCACCGATAAACTCATCTTT
cdr3_aa: CALGVWGRPTDKLIF

v_call: TRDV1
clone_size: NA
cdr3_length: 24
j_call: TRDJ1
d_call: NA
cdr3_nt: TGTGCTCTTGGGACACTAGGCCTTCCGCACGTCGGATGGACTGGGGCTCAGTACACCGATAAACTCATCTTT
cdr3_aa: CALGTLGLPHVGWTGAQYTDKLIF

v_call: TRDV1
clone_size: NA
cdr3_length: 18
j_call: TRDJ1
d_call: TRDD2
cdr3_nt: TGTGCTCTTGGGAACCTAGGCCTTCCTAAGACTGGAACCGATAAACTCATCTTT
cdr3_aa: CALGNLGLPKTGTDKLIF

v_call: TRDV1
clone_size: NA
cdr3_length: 20
j_call: TRDJ1
d_call: TRDD3
cdr3_nt: TGTGCTCTTGGGGACTCGTTCCCGCGGGGGATACGTCGGTGGCCCGATAAACTCATCTTT
cdr3_aa: CALGDSFPRGIRRWPDKLIF

v_call: TRDV1
clone_size: NA
cdr3_length: 14
j_call: TRDJ1
d_call: NA
cdr3_nt: TGTGCTCTTGGGGAACTTGGCCGTACTGGGCGACTCATCTTT
cdr3_aa: CALGELGRTGRLIF

v_call: TRDV1
clone_size: few
cdr3_length: 20
j_call: TRDJ1
d_call: TRDD3
cdr3_nt: TGTGCTCTTGGGAAGAGCCGATTAGGGCTGGGGGATATGGACACCGATAAACTCATCTTT
cdr3_aa: CALGKSRLGLGDMDTDKLIF

v_call: TRDV1
clone_size: NA
cdr3_length: 23
j_call: TRDJ1
d_call: NA
cdr3_nt: TGTGCTCTTGGGGAACAAGGAGTTCCTACGACGGGCTTTACTGGGGGCCCCTCAATCGGAATCATCTTT
cdr3_aa: CALGEQGVPTTGFTGGPSIGIIF

v_call: TRDV1
clone_size: NA
cdr3_length: 21
j_call: TRDJ1
d_call: TRDD2
cdr3_nt: TGTGCTCTTGGGGGCCCTTTCCTACTGATTCGAGCCAACGAAATTTACGATAAACTCATCTTT
cdr3_aa: CALGGPFLLIRANEIYDKLIF

v_call: TRDV1
clone_size: NA
cdr3_length: 22
j_call: TRDJ1
d_call: TRDD3
cdr3_nt: TGTGCTCTTGGGCCTCGTACTTCCCTTCCCGACTGGGGGATACGCAAGAGGGCAAAACTCATCTTT
cdr3_aa: CALGPRTSLPDWGIRKRAKLIF

v_call: TRDV1
clone_size: few
cdr3_length: 21
j_call: TRDJ1
d_call: TRDD3
cdr3_nt: TGTGCTCTTGGGGTCGACTTCCCGTCGCGTACTGGGGTAGGGGGCACCGATAAACTCATCTTT
cdr3_aa: CALGVDFPSRTGVGGTDKLIF

v_call: TRDV1
clone_size: few
cdr3_length: 17
j_call: TRDJ1
d_call: NA
cdr3_nt: TGTGCTCTTGGGGATCCTCAGCGGGCCCCACTAACCGATAAACTCATCTTT
cdr3_aa: CALGDPQRAPLTDKLIF

v_call: TRDV1
clone_size: NA
cdr3_length: 22
j_call: TRDJ1
d_call: NA
cdr3_nt: TGTGCTCTTGGGAGAAGAAAGGTCCCTTCCTCACTGGGGATAATGGACACCGATAAACTCATCTTT
cdr3_aa: CALGRRKVPSSLGIMDTDKLIF

v_call: TRAV29/DV5
clone_size: few
cdr3_length: 13
j_call: TRDJ1
d_call: TRDD3
cdr3_nt: TGTGCAGCAAACTGGGGGATAAACTTTGGACTCATCTTT
cdr3_aa: CAANWGINFGLIF

v_call: TRDV1
clone_size: few
cdr3_length: 20
j_call: TRDJ1
d_call: TRDD3
cdr3_nt: TGTGCTCTTGGGGGGGGATACTGGGGGCTACGCCCAAGCCACACCGATAAACTCATCTTT
cdr3_aa: CALGGGYWGLRPSHTDKLIF

v_call: TRDV1
clone_size: NA
cdr3_length: 18
j_call: TRDJ1
d_call: NA
cdr3_nt: TGTGCTCTTGGGGGAAAGCAGACCACCGCCCCGAATACCAATAAACTCATCTTT
cdr3_aa: CALGGKQTTAPNTNKLIF

v_call: TRDV1
clone_size: NA
cdr3_length: 15
j_call: TRDJ1
d_call: NA
cdr3_nt: TGTGCTCTTGGGGAACTAGTTACGTACTGGACTAAACTCATCTTT
cdr3_aa: CALGELVTYWTKLIF

v_call: TRDV1
clone_size: NA
cdr3_length: 18
j_call: TRDJ1
d_call: NA
cdr3_nt: TGTGCTCTTGGGGAGATCTATGGGGACCTTCGGTACACCGATAAACTCATCTTT
cdr3_aa: CALGEIYGDLRYTDKLIF

v_call: TRDV1
clone_size: NA
cdr3_length: 19
j_call: TRDJ1
d_call: NA
cdr3_nt: TGTGCTCTTGGGGAACTCCTCCCCCGGTTGCTGGACGACACCGATAAACTCATCTTT
cdr3_aa: CALGELLPRLLDDTDKLIF

v_call: TRDV2
clone_size: few
cdr3_length: 14
j_call: TRDJ1
d_call: NA
cdr3_nt: TGTGCCTGTAGGCCCTCTGAACAAACCTCGAGACTCATCTTT
cdr3_aa: CACRPSEQTSRLIF

v_call: TRDV1
clone_size: few
cdr3_length: 16
j_call: TRDJ1
d_call: TRDD3
cdr3_nt: TGTGCTCTTGGGGAACCCCTGGTTACTGGGGGATTAGGACTCATCTTT
cdr3_aa: CALGEPLVTGGLGLIF

v_call: TRDV1
clone_size: NA
cdr3_length: 24
j_call: TRDJ1
d_call: TRDD3
cdr3_nt: TGTGCTCTTGGGGAACCTGGGTCGGGGGATCCGGGTATAGTAATAGGTCAGCACTCCGATAAACTCATCTTT
cdr3_aa: CALGEPGSGDPGIVIGQHSDKLIF

v_call: TRDV1
clone_size: NA
cdr3_length: 21
j_call: TRDJ1
d_call: TRDD3
cdr3_nt: TGTGCTCTTGGGGAACTAGCGCTCCCGATTGCCCGGGGGATAATCACCGATAAACTCATCTTT
cdr3_aa: CALGELALPIARGIITDKLIF

v_call: TRDV1
clone_size: NA
cdr3_length: 19
j_call: TRDJ1
d_call: TRDD3
cdr3_nt: TGTGCTCTTGGGGAACTTCATCTGGGGGATACACAATACACCGATAAACTCATCTTT
cdr3_aa: CALGELHLGDTQYTDKLIF

v_call: TRDV1
clone_size: NA
cdr3_length: 20
j_call: TRDJ1
d_call: TRDD3
cdr3_nt: TGTGCTCTTGGGGAACTACCCCGCGGAAGGGCCCGGGGATACGCCGATAAACTCATCTTT
cdr3_aa: CALGELPRGRARGYADKLIF

v_call: TRDV1
clone_size: NA
cdr3_length: 17
j_call: TRDJ1
d_call: NA
cdr3_nt: TGTGCTCTTGGGGAACTTGGACTGACCACGTACACCGATAAACTCATCTTT
cdr3_aa: CALGELGLTTYTDKLIF

v_call: TRDV1
clone_size: NA
cdr3_length: 20
j_call: TRDJ1
d_call: NA
cdr3_nt: TGTGCTCTTGGGGAAAGGGGTCCTACAGGGTATCTGGGGGACACCGATAAACTCATCTTT
cdr3_aa: CALGERGPTGYLGDTDKLIF

v_call: TRDV1
clone_size: NA
cdr3_length: 22
j_call: TRDJ1
d_call: NA
cdr3_nt: TGTGCTCTTGGGGATCGCATTGGCCTTCCTACTTTACTGGGGGATCGTCCCGATAAACTCATCTTT
cdr3_aa: CALGDRIGLPTLLGDRPDKLIF

v_call: TRDV1
clone_size: NA
cdr3_length: 23
j_call: TRDJ1
d_call: NA
cdr3_nt: TGTGCTCTTGGGGAATACTCAGCTTCCTACGGTTGGGGAAAGGGATACCACACCGATAAACTCATCTTT
cdr3_aa: CALGEYSASYGWGKGYHTDKLIF

v_call: TRDV2
clone_size: medium-sized
cdr3_length: 19
j_call: TRDJ1
d_call: TRDD3
cdr3_nt: TGTGCCTGTGACATGCCAGTCCAGCGCTCTACTGGGGGATTACATAAACTCATCTTT
cdr3_aa: CACDMPVQRSTGGLHKLIF

v_call: TRDV1
clone_size: NA
cdr3_length: 21
j_call: TRDJ1
d_call: NA
cdr3_nt: TGTGCTCTTGGGGAATGTTACCGAACTAGCTACCGGTCCCAGTCGCCCGATAAACTCATCTTT
cdr3_aa: CALGECYRTSYRSQSPDKLIF

v_call: TRDV1
clone_size: few
cdr3_length: 18
j_call: TRDJ1
d_call: TRDD2
cdr3_nt: TGTGCTCTTGGGGAACTTGGCCTTCCTACCTCTCTGAGAGATAAACTCATCTTT
cdr3_aa: CALGELGLPTSLRDKLIF

v_call: TRAV29/DV5
clone_size: NA
cdr3_length: 20
j_call: TRDJ1
d_call: NA
cdr3_nt: NA
cdr3_aa: CSVLLCSKGRRVVCTDKLIF

v_call: TRDV1
clone_size: few
cdr3_length: 31
j_call: TRDJ1
d_call: NA
cdr3_nt: TGTGCTCTTGGGGAACTTAGGGAGAGGTGCCGTGGGACGTACGCCCCCAATGGTGTGCCACTTTTCGGCGACCCTGACGATAAACTCATCTTT
cdr3_aa: CALGELRERCRGTYAPNGVPLFGDPDDKLIF

v_call: TRDV1
clone_size: few
cdr3_length: 30
j_call: TRDJ1
d_call: TRDD2
cdr3_nt: TGTGCTCTTGGGGAGCGCCTTCCTACGCTGTCAGCCCCTGTCATGGGTCACTGGGGCCCTAAAAGGGGGAACACCGATAAACTCATCTTT
cdr3_aa: CALGERLPTLSAPVMGHWGPKRGNTDKLIF